Sequencing of this T cell receptor (beta chain) was carried out in a study of blood T cell repertoires in COVID-19. The overall study: Acute-phase and convalescent COVID-19 samples originated in the United States, Italy and Spain. The analysed material was cDNA or gDNA that came from T cells, B-cell-depleted T cells, or PBMCs.

Repertoires were generated with immunoSEQ multiplex PCR, while TCRdb's copy carries only in-frame clones and drops some. The sample shows 130,000 to 150,000 clones, 80% of them seen only once. The CDR3 extends over 16 amino acids. Germline values: CDR1 SGHRS, CDR2 YFSETQ. After removal of 4 bases from V and 1 base from J, the junction contained 7 bases not matched to a gene. The specimen sequenced was peripheral blood. This TCR was recovered from a woman between 45 and 60 years old with acute or convalescent COVID-19. The gene calls are TRBV5-1 and TRBJ2-3, with 9 bases aligning to TRBD2. CDR3 region: CASSADAGGGTDTQYF. The CDR3 DNA sequence: TGCGCCAGCAGCGCCGACGCGGGGGGGGGCACAGATACGCAGTATTTT.